These T cell receptor beta chains were read from a single sample in a study of T cells after somatic rescue of genetic block. Clones were sequenced by immunoSEQ multiplex PCR, and TCRdb holds only the in-frame ones, with some missing. The repertoire has 95,000 to 120,000 clones, 75% to 95% of them found once; the top ten carry roughly 1.4%. Sample: peripheral blood mononuclear cells (PBMCs). The source is a young woman. The CDR3 runs from the conserved cysteine through the conserved F or W. A D gene is named only where the DNA matches it firmly. Size values are once, few and many counts, or a class for expanded clones, and some rows have none.

j_call v_call d_call clone_size cdr3_nt cdr3_aa
TRBJ1-3 TRBV15 - - TGTGCCACCAGCAGAGATCGAGCATCGGGGAACACCATATATTTT CATSRDRASGNTIYF
TRBJ2-7 TRBV7-9 - - TGTGCCAGCAGCCCATGGCGGGACATGTCCTACGAGCAGTACTTC CASSPWRDMSYEQYF
TRBJ1-5 TRBV10-3 - - TGTGCCATCAGCCGAGGGGGTAGCAATCAGCCCCAGCATTTT CAISRGGSNQPQHF
TRBJ2-1 TRBV4-1 - - TGCGCCAGCAGCCTGGCGGGCAATGAGCAGTTCTTC CASSLAGNEQFF
TRBJ1-2 TRBV18 - - TGTGCCAGCTCCCTTAACTCCAGAAGTGGGAGCTTCTATGGCTACACCTTC CASSLNSRSGSFYGYTF
TRBJ1-2 TRBV5-4 TRBD1 - TGTGCCAGCAGCCCGGGGACAGGGGTACATGGCTACACCTTC CASSPGTGVHGYTF
TRBJ2-5 TRBV19 - - TGTGCCAGTAGTATAGGCCAAGAGACCCAGTACTTC CASSIGQETQYF
TRBJ2-1 TRBV7-9 - - TGTGCCAGCAGCTCAAATGGGGCGTCCAATGAGCAGTTCTTC CASSSNGASNEQFF
TRBJ1-1 TRBV5-5 - once TGTGCCAGCAGCCTCTCGGGGGACACTGAAGCTTTCTTT CASSLSGDTEAFF
TRBJ2-6 TRBV30 - - TGTGCCTGGATGGGACCGGGGGGGGCCAACGTCCTGACTTTC CAWMGPGGANVLTF
TRBJ1-5 TRBV4-1 TRBD1 - TGCGCCAGCAGCCAGGTACCGGGACAGGGAGGTCAGCCCCAGCATTTT CASSQVPGQGGQPQHF
TRBJ1-1 TRBV7-2 - - TGTGCCAGCAGCCCTGACAGAACCCAGAACACTGAAGCTTTCTTT CASSPDRTQNTEAFF
TRBJ1-2 TRBV30 TRBD1 - TGTGCCTGGAGCCGGGACAGGGAGGGTTATGGCTACACCTTC CAWSRDREGYGYTF
TRBJ1-5 TRBV10-3 TRBD1 - TGTGCCATCAGTGATTTGGACAGGGGGAGCAATCAGCCCCAGCATTTT CAISDLDRGSNQPQHF
TRBJ1-3 TRBV7-9 - - TGTGCCAGCAGTGATCGAGGGGGAGCAGGAAACACCATATATTTT CASSDRGGAGNTIYF
TRBJ1-2 TRBV10-3 TRBD1 - TGTGCCATCAGTGAGTCGGCCGCCGGGACAGGGAAGGATGGCTACACCTTC CAISESAAGTGKDGYTF
TRBJ2-7 TRBV7-2 - - TGTGCCAGCAGCCGCGGGGACAGATCCTACGAGCAGTACTTC CASSRGDRSYEQYF
TRBJ1-2 TRBV12-5 - few TGTGCTAGTGGATTCCAGGGGAGGTATGGCTACACCTTC CASGFQGRYGYTF
TRBJ2-7 TRBV7-8 TRBD1 few TGTGCCAGCAGCTTAACACAGGGGCCCTCCTACGAGCAGTACTTC CASSLTQGPSYEQYF
TRBJ2-2 TRBV29-1 TRBD1 once TGCAGCGTTACAGGGGACACCGGGGAGCTGTTTTTT CSVTGDTGELFF
TRBJ2-1 TRBV28 - - TGTGCCAGCAGTTTCCCGCTCATAGGTGAGCAGTTCTTC CASSFPLIGEQFF
TRBJ2-1 TRBV5-1 TRBD1 - TGCGCCAGCAGCACTTGGGACAGCCTTTTGAGGGATCTCAATGAGCAGTTCTTC CASSTWDSLLRDLNEQFF
TRBJ2-7 TRBV4-3 TRBD1 - TGCGCCAGCAGCCAAGCCACCAGGGGGCTGGACGAGCAGTACTTC CASSQATRGLDEQYF
TRBJ2-1 TRBV11-1 - - TGTGCCAGCAGCGGCGCACCGAGCGGCTCCTACAATGAGCAGTTCTTC CASSGAPSGSYNEQFF
TRBJ1-2 TRBV29-1 TRBD1 once TGCAGCGTTGGCGGGACAGGGAACTATGGCTACACCTTC CSVGGTGNYGYTF
TRBJ2-2 TRBV4-1 TRBD2 - TGCGCCAGCAGCCCGGGACTAGCGGGGGCCGACGATATAAACACCGGGGAGCTGTTTTTT CASSPGLAGADDINTGELFF
TRBJ2-3 TRBV30 TRBD1 - TGTGCCTGGAGTGTACTAGGGGGCGAAACAGATACGCAGTATTTT CAWSVLGGETDTQYF
TRBJ2-4 TRBV9 - - TGTGCCAGCGGGAGTCGGGGCAGGTTTGCCAAAAACATTCAGTACTTC CASGSRGRFAKNIQYF
TRBJ1-3 TRBV15 - - TGTGCCACCAGCAGAGATAGAATAGGGGCCTCTGGAAACACCATATATTTT CATSRDRIGASGNTIYF
TRBJ1-5 TRBV19 - - TGTGCCAGTAGTTCGGCCGGTTCCAATCAGCCCCAGCATTTT CASSSAGSNQPQHF
TRBJ2-5 TRBV2 - - TGTGCCAGCACTGTGGGCGGCCAAGAGACCCAGTACTTC CASTVGGQETQYF
TRBJ2-2 TRBV7-9 - - TGTGCCAGGTCTCTAGCCGCGGGGAACACCGGGGAGCTGTTTTTT CARSLAAGNTGELFF
TRBJ2-1 TRBV7-8 - once TGTGCCAGCAGCTCACAAGGGAGCTCCTACAATGAGCAGTTCTTC CASSSQGSSYNEQFF
TRBJ1-1 TRBV4-2 - - TGTGCCAGCAGCCAAGTGGGGATGAACACTGAAGCTTTCTTT CASSQVGMNTEAFF
TRBJ2-7 TRBV5-6 TRBD1 - TGTGCCAGCAGATACAGGACAGGGGGCGTTTACGAGCAGTACTTC CASRYRTGGVYEQYF
TRBJ2-5 TRBV4-3 TRBD1 - TGCGCCAGCAGCCGCGGGACAGGGGTAGAAGAGACCCAGTACTTC CASSRGTGVEETQYF
TRBJ2-2 TRBV4-3 TRBD1 - TGCGCCAGCAGCCAAGACCCGACAGGGGGAGCCGGGGAGCTGTTTTTT CASSQDPTGGAGELFF
TRBJ2-7 TRBV7-2 TRBD1 - TGTGCCAGCAGCTTCGACAGGGGTGCCTACGAGCAGTACTTC CASSFDRGAYEQYF
TRBJ2-7 TRBV7-9 - - TGTGCCAGCAGCCAAGGTATGAGCGGTACCTACGAGCAGTACTTC CASSQGMSGTYEQYF
TRBJ2-1 TRBV30 TRBD2 - TGTGCCTGGGCCCCGGGCGCGGGGGGCTCCTACAATGAGCAGTTCTTC CAWAPGAGGSYNEQFF
TRBJ1-5 TRBV7-9 TRBD1 - TGTGCCAGCAGTCTAGACAGGGGGCGTCGTAGCAATCAGCCCCAGCATTTT CASSLDRGRRSNQPQHF
TRBJ2-7 TRBV27 - - TGTGCCAGCAGTTCACAGGGGCCGGGGGGCTACGAGCAGTACTTC CASSSQGPGGYEQYF
TRBJ2-3 TRBV6-4 - - TGTGCCAGCAGTGACTCCTGGGACAGCACAGATACGCAGTATTTT CASSDSWDSTDTQYF
TRBJ2-2 TRBV18 TRBD1 - TGTGCCAGCTCACCTTGGACAGGGGGCCGGACCGGGGAGCTGTTTTTT CASSPWTGGRTGELFF
TRBJ1-5 TRBV5-5 - - TGTGCCAGCAGCTTTCTGGGTCCAGGGCAGCCCCAGCATTTT CASSFLGPGQPQHF
TRBJ1-5 TRBV28 - - TGTGCCAGCAGATATACTCCGGTGGGGATTAGCGGCAATCAGCCCCAGCATTTT CASRYTPVGISGNQPQHF